These T cell receptor beta chains were read from a single sample in a study of identical twins. MiXCR, applied by TCRdb to the 5' RACE reads, yields one record per CDR3 protein. The profile shows hundreds of thousands of distinct CDR3 sequences, 7% to 7.5% of them singletons. The same specimen was also included in a second study, on yellow fever vaccine responses in identical twins.

Sequencing was performed on PBMCs. Every receptor here comes from a woman aged 18-29 years in good health. CDR3s include the opening cysteine and the closing phenylalanine or tryptophan. The D gene is left open where the match is weak. The size entry is marked missing in some rows and otherwise reads once, few, many or a size class.

abundance	v_gene	d_gene	j_gene	CDR3aa	CDR3nt
many	TRBV28	TRBD1	TRBJ1-5	CASSAGGGNQPQHF	TGTGCCAGCAGCGCAGGGGGCGGCAATCAGCCCCAGCATTTT
-	TRBV2	TRBD1	TRBJ2-7	CASLRDRVYEQYF	TGTGCCAGCCTCCGGGACAGAGTCTACGAGCAGTACTTC
-	TRBV12-3/TRBV12-4	-	TRBJ2-3	CASSWSSGAGSASTDTQYF	TGTGCCAGCAGTTGGTCTTCGGGTGCAGGGTCGGCTAGCACAGATACGCAGTATTTT
many	TRBV12-3/TRBV12-4	-	TRBJ1-4	CASSLYRNNEKLFF	TGTGCCAGCAGTTTGTACAGAAATAATGAAAAACTGTTTTTT
many	TRBV29-1	TRBD2	TRBJ2-1	CSVKSLWGGDEQFF	TGCAGCGTTAAGTCTCTTTGGGGGGGGGATGAGCAGTTCTTC
-	TRBV6-5	TRBD1	TRBJ2-1	CASSFPDRGGEQFF	TGTGCCAGCAGTTTCCCAGACAGGGGCGGTGAGCAGTTCTTC
-	TRBV11-2	-	TRBJ1-1	CASSWRGIENTEAFF	TGTGCCAGCAGCTGGAGGGGGATCGAGAACACTGAAGCTTTCTTT
-	TRBV11-2	-	TRBJ2-1	CASSPVPGSYNEQFF	TGTGCCAGCAGTCCGGTCCCCGGCTCCTACAATGAGCAGTTCTTC
few	TRBV7-9	-	TRBJ2-1	CASSRSEVEQFF	TGTGCCAGCAGCCGTAGCGAGGTTGAGCAGTTCTTC
many	TRBV12-3/TRBV12-4	-	TRBJ2-3	CASSSLRTDTQYF	TGTGCCAGCAGCTCCCTTCGCACAGATACGCAGTATTTT
few	TRBV25-1	TRBD1	TRBJ2-7	CASSEKTGVGYEQYF	TGTGCCAGCAGTGAAAAGACAGGGGTGGGGTACGAGCAGTACTTC
few	TRBV11-2	TRBD2	TRBJ2-7	CASSLFLAGDSYEQYF	TGTGCCAGCAGCTTATTCCTAGCGGGAGACTCCTACGAGCAGTACTTC
few	TRBV24-1	-	TRBJ1-2	CATGGTGNYGYTF	TGTGCCACCGGCGGGACCGGGAACTATGGCTACACCTTC
-	TRBV5-4	TRBD2	TRBJ2-2	CASSLQRGVNTGELFF	TGTGCCAGCAGCTTACAGCGGGGGGTCAACACCGGGGAGCTGTTTTTT
many	TRBV4-1	TRBD2	TRBJ2-2	CASSQRVAGANTGELFF	TGCGCCAGCAGCCAAAGGGTAGCGGGAGCGAACACCGGGGAGCTGTTTTTT
-	TRBV7-9	-	TRBJ2-5	CASSSLDTQETQYF	TGTGCCAGCAGCTCCTTAGACACCCAAGAGACCCAGTACTTC